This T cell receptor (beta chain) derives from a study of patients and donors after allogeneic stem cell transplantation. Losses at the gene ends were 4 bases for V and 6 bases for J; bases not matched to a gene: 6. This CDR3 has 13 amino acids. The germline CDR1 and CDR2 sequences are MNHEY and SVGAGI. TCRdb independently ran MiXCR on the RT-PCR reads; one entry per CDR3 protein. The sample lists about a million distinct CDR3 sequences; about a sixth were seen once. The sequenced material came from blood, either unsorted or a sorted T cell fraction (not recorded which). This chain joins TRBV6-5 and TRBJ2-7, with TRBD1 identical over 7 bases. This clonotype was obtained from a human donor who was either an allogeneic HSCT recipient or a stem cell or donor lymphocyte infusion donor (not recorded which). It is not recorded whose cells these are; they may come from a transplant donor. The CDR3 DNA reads TGTGCCAGCAGTTTGGGACAGCATTTCGAGCAGTACTTC. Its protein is CASSLGQHFEQYF.